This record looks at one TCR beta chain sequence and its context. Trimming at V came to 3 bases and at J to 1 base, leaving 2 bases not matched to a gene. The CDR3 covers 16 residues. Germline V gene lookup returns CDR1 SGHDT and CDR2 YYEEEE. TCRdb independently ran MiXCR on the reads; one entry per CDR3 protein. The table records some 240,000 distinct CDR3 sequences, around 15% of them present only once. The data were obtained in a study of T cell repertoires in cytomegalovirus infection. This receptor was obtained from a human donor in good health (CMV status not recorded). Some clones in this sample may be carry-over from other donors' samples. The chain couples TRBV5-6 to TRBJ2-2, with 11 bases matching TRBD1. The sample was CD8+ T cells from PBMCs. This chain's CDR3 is CASSWGQGENTGELFF. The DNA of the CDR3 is TGTGCCAGCAGCTGGGGACAGGGGGAGAACACCGGGGAGCTGTTTTTT.